A single sample is the source of the 20 T cell receptor beta chains below, sequenced in a study of OX40 agonist ivuxolimab in advanced cancers. The protocol was immunoSEQ multiplex PCR, while the TCRdb copy is restricted to in-frame clones and leaves out a portion. The sample comprises over 45,000 clones, roughly 80% of which are singletons, and around 1.1% rests with the top ten. This sample comprised CD4+ or CD8+ T cells sorted from blood, obtained in a trial of the OX40 agonist ivuxolimab. Receptor source: an adult with an advanced solid tumor such as melanoma, head and neck, liver or kidney cancer.

The chain is built from TRBV2 and TRBJ1-4; tentatively, D is TRBD1 (6 bases). The V gene's germline CDR1 is SNHLY and CDR2 FYNNEI. The V end lost 6 bases, the J end lost 8 bases, and 19 bases lay between the germline ends. This CDR3 contains 15 residues. The CDR3 nucleotides are TGTGCCAGCAGGGGCAGGGGCGCCAGGGGAGAAAAACTGTTTTTT. It specifies CASRGRGARGEKLFF.

This chain connects TRBV5-1 to TRBJ2-3; D is unresolved. CDR3 length: 14 amino acids. V was pared by 4 bases and J by 1 base, with 10 bases between. Germline V gene lookup returns CDR1 SGHRS and CDR2 YFSETQ. CDR3 sequence: CASSEGFGTDTQYF. CDR3 DNA sequence: TGCGCCAGCAGCGAAGGTTTCGGCACAGATACGCAGTATTTT. The whole variable domain, filled in from reference TRBV5-1 and TRBJ2-3, reads KAGVTQTPRYLIKTRGQQVTLSCSPISGHRSVSWYQQTPGQGLQFLFEYFSETQRNKGNFPGRFSGRQFSNSRSEMNVSTLELGDSALYLCASSEGFGTDTQYFGPGTRLTVL.

This chain connects TRBV9 to TRBJ2-7; possible D gene TRBD2, 5 bases. This CDR3 is 14 amino acids long. CDR1 is SGDLS and CDR2 is YYNGEE in the germline V gene. V was shortened by 4 bases and J by 3 bases, with 14 bases between the two germline ends. Here the CDR3 reads CASSLSDGDYEQYF. The CDR3 DNA is TGTGCCAGCAGCCTCTCGGACGGGGACTACGAGCAGTACTTC.

The chain recombines TRBV5-4 with TRBJ2-5; D tentatively reads TRBD1 or TRBD2 (6 bases each). Germline-derived CDR1 and CDR2 are SGHNT and YYREEE (reference sequence). The CDR3 has 15 residues. V lost 3 bases to trimming and J lost 0 bases, with 12 bases between them. The CDR3 DNA reads as TGTGCCAGCAGCTCCTCTAGGGGGGACCAAGAGACCCAGTACTTC. Its protein product is CASSSSRGDQETQYF.

V usage is TRBV4-1 and J usage is TRBJ2-1; 7 nucleotides line up with TRBD2. Germline V lookup: CDR1 MGHRA, CDR2 YSYEKL. The CDR3 contains 18 residues. The V segment lost 0 bases and the J segment 7 bases; nucleotides outside the gene matches: 15. The CDR3 nucleotides are TGCGCCAGCAGCCAAGAAATGTCTAGCGGTAGCCTGGAGAATGAGCAGTTCTTC. Its protein product is CASSQEMSSGSLENEQFF.

The gene calls are TRBV7-9 and TRBJ2-5, with 9 bases lining up with TRBD1. Germline CDR1 reads SEHNR; CDR2 reads FQNEAQ (reference sequence). This CDR3 is 19 amino acids long. J gave up 1 base and V 4 bases, and 16 bases lay outside the gene matches. The CDR3 bases are TGTGCCAGCAGCTCTATTCCCGGACAGGGGATTTCGCCCCAAGAGACCCAGTACTTC. It codes for CASSSIPGQGISPQETQYF.

This rearrangement joins TRBV11-3 to TRBJ2-1, with D unresolved. This CDR3 region has 14 residues. With 2 bases removed from V and 2 bases from J, the gap between germline ends came to 7 bases. CDR1 and CDR2 (germline): SGHNT, YENEEA. This CDR3 reads CASSLRPPYNEQFF. The CDR3 bases are TGTGCCAGCAGCTTAAGGCCTCCCTACAATGAGCAGTTCTTC.

This clone is categorized as medium-sized. This specimen includes other DNA sequences encoding the same CDR3. The genes are TRBV4-1 and TRBJ2-1, with 8 bases lining up with TRBD2. CDR1 is MGHRA and CDR2 is YSYEKL in the germline V gene. The CDR3 covers 12 residues. V dropped 3 bases and J dropped 12; count of bases not matched to a gene: 4. The CDR3 reads CASSHAGGGQFF. The CDR3 DNA reads TGCGCCAGCAGCCATGCGGGGGGAGGGCAGTTCTTC.

V is TRBV6-5 and J is TRBJ2-7; D is perhaps TRBD1 (5 bases). The CDR3 runs to 13 residues. The V gene lost 6 bases and the J gene lost 1 base, with 10 bases spanning the gap. CDR1 and CDR2 from the germline V gene are MNHEY and SVGAGI. CDR3 loop: CASSRVESYEQYF. CDR3 coding DNA: TGTGCCAGCAGCAGGGTAGAGTCCTACGAGCAGTACTTC.

The chain is built from TRBV11-2 and TRBJ2-3, with a possible D match to TRBD1 (6 bases). The germline V gene has CDR1 SGHAT and CDR2 FQNNGV. CDR3 length equals 17 residues. Trimming cost V 5 bases and J 5 bases, with 23 bases left between them. As DNA, the CDR3 is TGTGCCAGCAGCCCCCGGTCGGTCAGGGGATTAAGAGATACGCAGTATTTT. Translated, it gives CASSPRSVRGLRDTQYF.

The rearrangement links TRBV5-6 to TRBJ1-6; a possible D gene is TRBD1 (5 bases). The CDR3 runs to 14 residues. The germline V and J ends were trimmed by 9 bases and 7 bases, with 17 bases remaining between them. Germline CDR1 SGHDT, CDR2 YYEEEE. This CDR3 reads CATRRGVLNSPLHF. Written as DNA, the CDR3 is TGTGCCACCCGACGGGGGGTGTTGAATTCACCCCTCCACTTT.

This clone was seen only once. DNA of the CDR3: TGTGCCAGCAGCTTCACGGCCGAAAAACTGTTTTTT. Its protein product is CASSFTAEKLFF. The chain carries TRBV7-9 and TRBJ1-4; D is undetermined. Trimming took off 3 bases at V and 8 bases at J, with 7 bases between the two ends. The germline V gene encodes CDR1 SEHNR and CDR2 FQNEAQ (reference sequence). This CDR3 comprises 12 residues.

The J gene is TRBJ2-3, the V gene TRBV9, with D tentatively TRBD2 (7 bases). In germline, CDR1 is SGDLS, CDR2 YYNGEE. This CDR3 is 15 amino acids long. Deletions cut 7 bases from V and 4 bases from J, with 19 bases between. The CDR3 sequence is CASAVAGARADTQYF. Here the CDR3 DNA reads TGTGCCAGCGCCGTTGCGGGGGCGCGGGCAGATACGCAGTATTTT.

This clone has a handful of counts. The chain couples TRBV9 to TRBJ1-2; 7 bases fit TRBD1. V gave up 3 bases and J gave up 6 bases; unmatched junction bases: 8. The V gene's germline CDR1 is SGDLS and CDR2 YYNGEE. The CDR3 contains 14 residues. The DNA for the CDR3 is TGTGCCAGCAGCGCGCGACAGGGACAAAATGGCTACACCTTC. It encodes CASSARQGQNGYTF. Looking up the rest from reference TRBV9 and TRBJ1-2 gives the full variable domain: DSGVTQTPKHLITATGQRVTLRCSPRSGDLSVYWYQQSLDQGLQFLIQYYNGEERAKGNILERFSAQQFPDLHSELNLSSLELGDSALYFCASSARQGQNGYTFGSGTRLTVV.

This chain uses TRBV15 with TRBJ1-2; 7 positions agree with TRBD1. Trimming cost V 8 bases and J 4 bases; bases outside gene matches: 13. The CDR3 contains 15 residues. Germline CDR1 LNHNV, CDR2 YYDKDF (reference sequence). CDR3 coding DNA: TGTGCCACCTCCAAACCGGACAGGCCTCTCTATGGCTACACCTTC. Protein sequence: CATSKPDRPLYGYTF.

The rearrangement joins TRBV9 to TRBJ2-5; D uncertain. Germline CDR1 reads SGDLS; CDR2 reads YYNGEE. The CDR3 length is 14 residues. V was shortened by 4 bases and J by 0 bases, with 10 bases between the two germline ends. The CDR3, as DNA: TGTGCCAGCAGCTCGGGCGGTAACCAAGAGACCCAGTACTTC. Its protein is CASSSGGNQETQYF.

The J gene is TRBJ2-2, the V gene TRBV6-1, with D hard to call. The CDR3 is 14 amino acids. Germline CDR1 and CDR2: MNHNS and SASEGT. Trimming took 7 bases from V and 2 from J, leaving 11 bases between them. CDR3 sequence: CASKPRSNTGELFF. DNA for the CDR3: TGTGCCAGCAAACCCAGGAGTAACACCGGGGAGCTGTTTTTT.

The chain carries TRBV30 and TRBJ2-4, with a tentative D call TRBD1 (5 bases). Trimming left V 5 bases short and J 0 bases short, with 5 bases between. This CDR3 spans 12 amino acids. Germline V gene sequence: CDR1 GTSNPN, CDR2 SVGIG (reference sequence). CDR3 DNA: TGTGCCTGGGACAGAGCCAAAAACATTCAGTACTTC. Amino acids: CAWDRAKNIQYF.

The chain is built from TRBV11-2 and TRBJ2-3; 7 bases agree with TRBD1. The length of the CDR3 is 15 residues. Germline V gene data show CDR1 as SGHAT and CDR2 as FQNNGV. J gave up 5 bases and V 2 bases, and 7 bases lay outside the gene matches. The CDR3 sequence: CASSLRQAGGDTQYF. For the CDR3, the DNA is TGTGCCAGCAGCTTACGGCAAGCAGGGGGAGATACGCAGTATTTT. The variable domain in full, completed from reference TRBV11-2 and TRBJ2-3, reads EAGVAQSPRYKIIEKRQSVAFWCNPISGHATLYWYQQILGQGPKLLIQFQNNGVVDDSQLPKDRFSAERLKGVDSTLKIQPAKLEDSAVYLCASSLRQAGGDTQYFGPGTRLTVL.

CDR3 in amino acids: CAWRAMGVGGGESRDEQFF. CDR3 coding DNA: TGTGCCTGGCGAGCAATGGGGGTCGGAGGAGGGGAATCAAGGGATGAGCAGTTCTTC. V usage is TRBV30 and J usage is TRBJ2-1; maybe TRBD2 (6 bases). Trimming cost V 5 bases and J 8 bases, with 34 bases left between them. This CDR3 contains 19 residues. The germline V gene encodes CDR1 GTSNPN and CDR2 SVGIG (reference sequence).